Listed below are T cell receptor beta chains from one sample, sequenced in a study of blood T cell repertoires in COVID-19. Here immunoSEQ multiplex PCR was the method, and the copy in TCRdb shows in-frame clones only, minus some. The sample lists roughly 570,000 clones, 85% to 90% seen once, with roughly 7.3% in the top ten. The sequenced sample consisted of peripheral blood. The receptors stem from a woman between 45 and 60 years old with COVID-19, enrolled during active disease. Both conserved end residues are part of each CDR3. Fields, in order: V gene, clone size, CDR3 length, J gene, D gene, CDR3 protein, CDR3 DNA. A D gene is named only where the DNA matches it firmly. A clone size is listed for some rows: how often the clone was seen (once, few, many), or a class if it is expanded.

v_gene: TRBV5-1; abundance: .; len: 11; j_gene: TRBJ2-3; d_gene: .; CDR3aa: CASRGTDTQYF; CDR3nt: TGCGCCAGCCGGGGCACAGATACGCAGTATTTT
v_gene: TRBV10-3; abundance: .; len: 14; j_gene: TRBJ2-3; d_gene: .; CDR3aa: CAISESAPLDTQYF; CDR3nt: TGTGCCATCAGTGAGTCCGCTCCACTAGATACGCAGTATTTT
v_gene: TRBV20-1; abundance: .; len: 13; j_gene: TRBJ1-2; d_gene: .; CDR3aa: CSASPPGSNGYTF; CDR3nt: TGCAGTGCTAGTCCTCCAGGATCTAATGGCTACACCTTC
v_gene: TRBV18; abundance: .; len: 16; j_gene: TRBJ2-5; d_gene: TRBD2; CDR3aa: CASSPTLAGGQETQYF; CDR3nt: TGTGCCAGCTCACCAACGCTAGCGGGGGGGCAAGAGACCCAGTACTTC
v_gene: TRBV6-6; abundance: .; len: 15; j_gene: TRBJ2-1; d_gene: TRBD2; CDR3aa: CASSYLTSGGGEQFF; CDR3nt: TGTGCCAGCAGTTACCTAACTAGCGGGGGCGGTGAGCAGTTCTTC
v_gene: TRBV5-4; abundance: .; len: 14; j_gene: TRBJ2-7; d_gene: .; CDR3aa: CASSLGTDYYEQYF; CDR3nt: TGTGCCAGCAGCTTGGGGACAGACTACTACGAGCAGTACTTC
v_gene: TRBV6-5; abundance: few; len: 14; j_gene: TRBJ1-4; d_gene: .; CDR3aa: CASSDISTNEKLFF; CDR3nt: TGTGCCAGCAGCGACATTTCAACTAATGAAAAACTGTTTTTT
v_gene: TRBV7-9; abundance: few; len: 14; j_gene: TRBJ1-5; d_gene: .; CDR3aa: CASSRGAGNQPQHF; CDR3nt: TGTGCCAGCAGCCGGGGGGCTGGCAATCAGCCCCAGCATTTT
v_gene: TRBV3-1/TRBV3-2; abundance: once; len: 14; j_gene: TRBJ1-4; d_gene: .; CDR3aa: CASSHRVGYEKLFF; CDR3nt: TGTGCCAGCAGCCACAGGGTAGGGTATGAAAAACTGTTTTTT
v_gene: TRBV4-2; abundance: .; len: 16; j_gene: TRBJ2-5; d_gene: TRBD2; CDR3aa: CASSQDWAGEQETQYF; CDR3nt: TGTGCCAGCAGCCAAGATTGGGCGGGGGAACAAGAGACCCAGTACTTC
v_gene: TRBV5-4; abundance: .; len: 13; j_gene: TRBJ1-1; d_gene: .; CDR3aa: CASNPGMNTEAFF; CDR3nt: TGTGCCAGCAACCCAGGGATGAACACTGAAGCTTTCTTT
v_gene: TRBV5-4; abundance: .; len: 15; j_gene: TRBJ1-2; d_gene: .; CDR3aa: CASSLLTGTPYGYTF; CDR3nt: TGTGCCAGCAGCTTACTGACAGGTACACCCTATGGCTACACCTTC
v_gene: TRBV28; abundance: .; len: 13; j_gene: TRBJ2-7; d_gene: TRBD2; CDR3aa: CASRTSGAYEQYF; CDR3nt: TGTGCCAGCAGAACTAGCGGGGCTTACGAGCAGTACTTC
v_gene: TRBV3-1/TRBV3-2; abundance: once; len: 15; j_gene: TRBJ1-2; d_gene: .; CDR3aa: CASSPHRGEAYGYTF; CDR3nt: TGTGCCAGCAGCCCCCATCGGGGGGAAGCCTATGGCTACACCTTC
v_gene: TRBV9; abundance: .; len: 15; j_gene: TRBJ2-7; d_gene: TRBD2; CDR3aa: CASSPGGSGGYEQYF; CDR3nt: TGTGCCAGCAGCCCCGGCGGTAGCGGGGGCTACGAGCAGTACTTC
v_gene: TRBV7-9; abundance: .; len: 15; j_gene: TRBJ2-2; d_gene: TRBD1; CDR3aa: CASSLTGGLAGELFF; CDR3nt: TGTGCCAGCAGCCTTACAGGGGGTTTGGCCGGGGAGCTGTTTTTT
v_gene: TRBV6-5; abundance: .; len: 14; j_gene: TRBJ1-3; d_gene: TRBD1; CDR3aa: CASTLTGAGNTIYF; CDR3nt: TGTGCCAGCACCCTGACAGGGGCTGGAAACACCATATATTTT
v_gene: TRBV19; abundance: once; len: 12; j_gene: TRBJ2-7; d_gene: .; CDR3aa: CASRGHSYEQYF; CDR3nt: TGTGCCAGTAGAGGACACAGCTACGAGCAGTACTTC
v_gene: TRBV4-2; abundance: .; len: 16; j_gene: TRBJ1-4; d_gene: TRBD1; CDR3aa: CASSQGRTGSEEKLFF; CDR3nt: TGTGCCAGCAGCCAAGGGCGGACAGGGTCTGAGGAAAAACTGTTTTTT
v_gene: TRBV9; abundance: .; len: 14; j_gene: TRBJ2-1; d_gene: .; CDR3aa: CASSVSGGYNEQFF; CDR3nt: TGTGCCAGCAGCGTATCCGGGGGCTACAATGAGCAGTTCTTC
v_gene: TRBV5-6; abundance: .; len: 13; j_gene: TRBJ2-3; d_gene: .; CDR3aa: CASSFAGSDTQYF; CDR3nt: TGTGCCAGCAGCTTTGCGGGTTCAGATACGCAGTATTTT
v_gene: TRBV14; abundance: few; len: 13; j_gene: TRBJ1-1; d_gene: .; CDR3aa: CASSLALNTEAFF; CDR3nt: TGTGCCAGCAGCCTAGCCTTGAACACTGAAGCTTTCTTT
v_gene: TRBV6-1; abundance: .; len: 15; j_gene: TRBJ2-1; d_gene: TRBD2; CDR3aa: CASSESRGGYNEQFF; CDR3nt: TGTGCCAGCAGTGAGTCCCGGGGGGGGTACAATGAGCAGTTCTTC
v_gene: TRBV4-1; abundance: .; len: 15; j_gene: TRBJ2-7; d_gene: TRBD2; CDR3aa: CASSHSGGPLYEQYF; CDR3nt: TGCGCCAGCAGCCATAGCGGGGGGCCCTTGTACGAGCAGTACTTC
v_gene: TRBV6-5; abundance: once; len: 13; j_gene: TRBJ2-7; d_gene: TRBD1; CDR3aa: CASSPYRGYEQYF; CDR3nt: TGTGCCAGCAGTCCTTACAGGGGCTACGAGCAGTACTTC
v_gene: TRBV19; abundance: .; len: 16; j_gene: TRBJ2-7; d_gene: TRBD2; CDR3aa: CASSRTGLAGIYEQYF; CDR3nt: TGTGCCAGTAGTAGGACGGGACTAGCGGGGATCTACGAGCAGTACTTC
v_gene: TRBV12-3/TRBV12-4; abundance: .; len: 13; j_gene: TRBJ2-1; d_gene: .; CDR3aa: CASSFGLLDEQFF; CDR3nt: TGTGCCAGCAGTTTCGGCCTGCTAGATGAGCAGTTCTTC
v_gene: TRBV11-2; abundance: .; len: 15; j_gene: TRBJ1-5; d_gene: .; CDR3aa: CASSLDGQVQQPQHF; CDR3nt: TGTGCCAGCAGCTTAGATGGCCAGGTTCAGCAGCCCCAGCATTTT